This T cell receptor (beta chain) was sequenced in a study of cytomegalovirus exposure and HLA in healthy donors. Findings of the study overall: Most TCR sequences showed up rarely, but some public TCRs showed up in many donors.

Of note for this clone: The antigen is not known.

The germline gives CDR1 SGHTA, CDR2 FQGNSA. The CDR3 is 15 amino acids. Trimming cost V 1 base and J 7 bases, with 11 bases left between them. Here immunoSEQ multiplex PCR was the method, and the copy in TCRdb shows in-frame clones only, minus some. The sample lists about 330,000 clones, about 90% occurring once. The sequence was collected from a woman in her 30s in good health and CMV-seropositive. The rearrangement links TRBV7-2 to TRBJ1-6; D remains ambiguous. Sequenced: PBMCs. CDR3 region: CASSLEGRSNSPLHF. In nucleotides, the CDR3 is TGTGCCAGCAGCTTAGAGGGCAGGTCAAATTCACCCCTCCACTTT.